This entry lists 31 T cell receptor beta chains sequenced from one sample in a study of read filtering for tumor transcriptome and immune sequencing. From about 400 ng of RNA, a library with molecular barcoded alpha/delta and beta/gamma adaptors was made. One entry per CDR3 protein, called by TCRdb with MiXCR from the reads. The data show 8,900 or so distinct CDR3 sequences, with roughly 15% seen just once and around a quarter held by the top ten. Sequenced input: a population of CD138-negative cells sorted from bone marrow. The receptors here all came from a donor over 35 with multiple myeloma.

This clonotype has ten or more counts. A much more abundant neighbour one base away suggests this may be a read error. V and J are TRBV6-2 or TRBV6-3 and TRBJ2-1, with D perhaps TRBD2 (6 bases). Germline V gives CDR1 MNHEY, CDR2 SVGEGT. Trimming removed 8 bases from V and 5 bases from J, with 13 bases in between. The CDR3 covers 13 residues. CDR3 DNA sequence: TGTGCCAGCGGGGGACTTTCTAACAATGAGCAGTTCTTC. Encoded protein: CASGGLSNNEQFF.

In its sample, this clonotype ranks as medium-sized. The CDR3 nucleotides are TGCAGTGCGGGAAGACAGGGGAGTCACTCACCCCTCCACTTT. Its translation is CSAGRQGSHSPLHF. The chain joins TRBV20-1 to TRBJ1-6; 8 nucleotides align to TRBD1. J gave up 10 bases and V 6 bases, and 11 bases lay outside the gene matches. Per germline, CDR1 DFQATT and CDR2 SNEGSKA (reference sequence). This CDR3 comprises 14 residues.

This clonotype came up many times. The rearrangement joins TRBV12-3 or TRBV12-4 to TRBJ2-2, with 9 bases identical to TRBD2. The length of the CDR3 is 15 residues. After removal of 7 bases from V and 9 bases from J, the junction contained 12 bases not matched to a gene. The CDR3 spells CASTPKRGAGRELFF. CDR3 nucleotides: TGTGCCAGCACCCCAAAGCGGGGGGCGGGCAGGGAGCTGTTTTTT.

Only a few counts were recorded for this clonotype. This rearrangement joins TRBV9 to TRBJ1-2, with D tentatively TRBD1 (5 bases). The ends were cut back, 0 bases at V and 7 bases at J, with 13 bases in the middle. The CDR3 contains 14 residues. Germline V gives CDR1 SGDLS, CDR2 YYNGEE. The CDR3 reads CASSVGGQLSGYTF. CDR3 in DNA: TGTGCCAGCAGCGTAGGGGGCCAACTGAGTGGCTACACCTTC.

By its share, this clonotype is medium-sized. V and J are TRBV24-1 and TRBJ2-1, with D hard to call. Trimming removed 4 bases at V and 7 bases at J, with 4 bases between. This CDR3 has 11 amino acids. In germline, CDR1 is KGHDR, CDR2 SFDVKD. CDR3 nucleotides: TGTGCCACCAGTGACGGGAATGAGCAGTTCTTC. Amino acid sequence: CATSDGNEQFF.

This clonotype was seen many times. The chain is built from TRBV11-2 and TRBJ2-5; 10 bases line up with TRBD1. J gave up 3 bases and V 0 bases, and 7 bases lay outside the gene matches. From germline, CDR1 is SGHAT and CDR2 FQNNGV. There are 17 residues in the CDR3. Written as DNA, the CDR3 is TGTGCCAGCAGCTTAGATTGGGGGACAGGGGAGAAAGAGACCCAGTACTTC. Amino acid sequence: CASSLDWGTGEKETQYF. Together with reference TRBV11-2 and TRBJ2-5, the CDR3 gives the full variable domain: EAGVAQSPRYKIIEKRQSVAFWCNPISGHATLYWYQQILGQGPKLLIQFQNNGVVDDSQLPKDRFSAERLKGVDSTLKIQPAKLEDSAVYLCASSLDWGTGEKETQYFGPGTRLLVL.

As regards this clonotype: This likely comes from a read error, as the CDR3 has no conserved phenylalanine or tryptophan at its end. The V and J genes are TRBV6-4 and TRBJ2-1; the match to TRBD2 covers 11 bases. From germline, CDR1 is MRHNA and CDR2 SNTAGT. The CDR3 length is 17 residues. J gave up 4 bases and V 8 bases, and 13 bases lay outside the gene matches. CDR3 region: CASAASGRCSFYNEQFL. As DNA, the CDR3 is TGTGCCAGCGCGGCTAGCGGGAGGTGCTCATTTTACAATGAGCAGTTCCTC.

Comments on this clonotype: A far larger clone is off by one base, so a read error is likely. The chain uses TRBV5-4 and TRBJ2-7; TRBD2 aligns across 7 bases. Germline V lookup: CDR1 SGHNT, CDR2 YYREEE (reference sequence). This CDR3 region has 16 residues. J lost 7 bases, V lost 4 bases, and 17 bases had no gene match. The CDR3 DNA is TGTGCCAGCAGCGCCGGGGCTCGGGAGGCCTACAATGAGCAGTACTTC. This gives the protein CASSAGAREAYNEQYF. Full variable domain (missing parts from reference TRBV5-4 and TRBJ2-7): ETGVTQSPTHLIKTRGQQVTLRCSSQSGHNTVSWYQQALGQGPQFIFQYYREEENGRGNFPPRFSGLQFPNYSSELNVNALELDDSALYLCASSAGAREAYNEQYFGPGTRLTVT.

In its sample, this clonotype was seen many times. J is TRBJ2-6 and V is TRBV6-5, with D possibly matching TRBD1 (5 bases). Germline V lookup: CDR1 MNHEY, CDR2 SVGAGI. The ends were cut back, 4 bases at V and 0 bases at J, with 7 bases in the middle. The CDR3 is made up of 15 amino acids. CDR3 bases: TGTGCCAGCAGTTTCACAGGCTCTGGGGCCAACGTCCTGACTTTC. Translating it yields CASSFTGSGANVLTF.

This clonotype is labeled medium-sized. The chain has TRBV20-1 and TRBJ2-1; 15 bases agree with TRBD2. After removal of 6 bases from V and 7 bases from J, the junction contained 7 bases not matched to a gene. The CDR3 contains 15 residues. Germline V gene lookup returns CDR1 DFQATT and CDR2 SNEGSKA (reference sequence). Here the CDR3 reads CSAQEGTSGRNEQFF. The CDR3 DNA sequence: TGCAGTGCCCAAGAGGGGACTAGCGGGAGGAATGAGCAGTTCTTC.

Concerning this clonotype itself: A much more abundant neighbour one base away suggests this may be a read error. The V gene is TRBV19, the J gene TRBJ2-3; 9 bases are a match to TRBD1. Germline V gene data show CDR1 as LNHDA and CDR2 as SQIVND (reference sequence). CDR3 length: 15 amino acids. The V segment lost 6 bases and the J segment 5 bases; nucleotides outside the gene matches: 9. The CDR3 protein is CASRPHRGREDTQYF. In nucleotides, the CDR3 is TGTGCCAGTAGGCCTCACAGGGGGCGCGAAGATACGCAGTATTTT.

This clonotype appeared many times. The gene calls are TRBV28 and TRBJ2-7; D remains ambiguous. Trimming shortened V by 5 bases and J by 0 bases, and 11 bases separated the two germline ends. Per the germline V gene, CDR1 is MDHEN and CDR2 is SYDVKM. The CDR3 totals 14 residues. The CDR3 DNA is TGTGCCAGCAGTCAACACCGTTCCTCCTACGAGCAGTACTTC. It yields the protein CASSQHRSSYEQYF.

The chain couples TRBV6-6 to TRBJ2-3; D may be TRBD2 (6 bases). Germline CDR1 and CDR2: MNHNY and SVGAGI (reference sequence). V was shortened by 8 bases and J by 6 bases, with 15 bases between the two germline ends. CDR3 length: 13 residues. CDR3 sequence: CASSEGLRDTQYF. The CDR3 DNA is TGTGCCAGCTCGGAGGGGCTCCGGGATACGCAGTATTTT.

This clonotype is medium-sized in the sample. V is TRBV12-3 or TRBV12-4 and J is TRBJ2-1; D gene ambiguous. This CDR3 has 11 residues. The germline V and J ends were trimmed by 6 bases and 6 bases, with 6 bases remaining between them. The CDR3 loop is CASRFGNEQFF. The CDR3 nucleotides read TGTGCCAGCAGGTTTGGCAATGAGCAGTTCTTC.

This chain links TRBV9 with TRBJ2-1; no definite D call. The CDR3 spans 11 residues. With 7 bases removed from V and 12 bases from J, the gap between germline ends came to 14 bases. Germline CDR1 is SGDLS and CDR2 is YYNGEE. The CDR3 here is CASAHSDGQFF. The CDR3 DNA reads TGTGCCAGCGCGCACAGCGATGGGCAGTTCTTC.

This clonotype ranks as medium-sized (0.01 to 0.1%). V is TRBV11-3 and J is TRBJ2-1; no clear D. The V gene lost 1 base and the J gene lost 2 bases, with 0 bases spanning the gap. CDR3 size: 12 residues. CDR1 is SGHNT, CDR2 YENEEA, per germline. The CDR3 region has the DNA TGTGCCAGCAGCTTAGCCTACAATGAGCAGTTCTTC. Amino acids: CASSLAYNEQFF.

By sample share, this clonotype is medium-sized. The chain uses TRBV7-2 and TRBJ2-7; possible D gene TRBD1, 6 bases. Germline V gene data show CDR1 as SGHTA and CDR2 as FQGNSA. This CDR3 has 14 amino acids. V was shortened by 1 base and J by 3 bases, with 10 bases between the two germline ends. The CDR3, as DNA: TGTGCCAGCAGCTTAGGGGCACAGGGCTACGAGCAGTACTTC. Amino acids: CASSLGAQGYEQYF.

This clonotype was seen many times. The chain has TRBV12-3 or TRBV12-4 and TRBJ1-5; a weak D match, TRBD1 (5 bases). This CDR3 comprises 15 residues. V lost 5 bases and J 0 bases, leaving 11 bases between the germline ends. The CDR3 spells CASSQRTYSNQPQHF. In DNA, the CDR3 is TGTGCCAGCAGTCAACGGACATATAGCAATCAGCCCCAGCATTTT.

This clonotype was counted a single time. One end of the junction does not line up with germline, which may come from a read error. The chain combines TRBV20-1 with TRBJ2-7; 7 bases match TRBD2. The CDR3 consists of 11 residues. Germline lookup yields CDR1 DFQATT and CDR2 SNEGSKA (reference sequence). The CDR3 DNA reads as TGCAATGCTAGCGGATCCTACGAGCAGAACTTC. Its protein is CNASGSYEQNF.

This clonotype was recorded many times. This chain joins TRBV20-1 and TRBJ1-2, with D maybe TRBD1 (5 bases). In germline, CDR1 is DFQATT, CDR2 SNEGSKA (reference sequence). The CDR3 length is 13 residues. V shed 1 base and J shed 1 base, with 7 bases lying between them. In DNA form, the CDR3 reads TGCAGTGCTAGAGTCCAGGGTAACTATGGCTACACCTTC. Residues: CSARVQGNYGYTF.

This clonotype occurred many times. The V and J genes are TRBV10-1 and TRBJ2-5, with D tentatively TRBD2 (6 bases). This CDR3 has 16 amino acids. Trimming shortened V by 8 bases and J by 0 bases, and 19 bases separated the two germline ends. Germline V CDR1 and CDR2: WNHNN, SYGVQD (reference sequence). The CDR3 region is CASGEAGGEYQETQYF. The CDR3 DNA sequence: TGCGCCAGCGGAGAGGCAGGAGGGGAGTACCAAGAGACCCAGTACTTC.

By share, this clonotype ranks as large. The CDR3 bases are TGCAGTGCTAGTATCGGCACAGGGGGCTACGAGCAGTACTTC. Translation: CSASIGTGGYEQYF. The chain has TRBV20-1 and TRBJ2-7, with 8 bases that match TRBD1. Looked up from germline, CDR1 is DFQATT and CDR2 is SNEGSKA (reference sequence). The V gene end was trimmed by 3 bases and the J gene end by 3 bases; junction bases not matched to a gene: 7. This CDR3 has 14 amino acids.

This clonotype was picked up many times. V is TRBV4-1 and J is TRBJ2-2; 8 positions agree with TRBD2. CDR3 length: 18 amino acids. The germline V gene has CDR1 MGHRA and CDR2 YSYEKL. Unmatched junction bases numbered 17, after V lost 1 base and J lost 10 bases. Written as DNA, the CDR3 is TGCGCCAGCAGCCAAGGTACCTTGCTCCGGGGGGGCTTTGAGGAGCTGTTTTTT. This sequence encodes CASSQGTLLRGGFEELFF.

This clonotype appeared a few times. This chain joins TRBV7-9 and TRBJ1-5, with 10 bases aligning to TRBD1. Germline CDR1 reads SEHNR; CDR2 reads FQNEAQ (reference sequence). This CDR3 has 17 amino acids. With V trimmed by 5 bases and J by 6 bases, 13 bases remained unmatched. Here the CDR3 reads CASSAYQGTGAGQPQHF. CDR3 nucleotides: TGTGCCAGCAGCGCCTACCAGGGGACAGGGGCGGGTCAGCCCCAGCATTTT.

Many counts were recorded for this clonotype. V and J are TRBV9 and TRBJ1-1; 7 positions match TRBD1. Germline loops: CDR1 SGDLS, CDR2 YYNGEE. The CDR3 has 13 amino acids. V was pared by 1 base and J by 7 bases, with 4 bases of the junction left unmatched. The CDR3, as DNA: TGTGCCAGCAGCGTAAGGACAGGAGATGAAGCTTTCTTT. This codes for CASSVRTGDEAFF. Based on the CDR3 plus reference TRBV9 and TRBJ1-1, the full variable domain is DSGVTQTPKHLITATGQRVTLRCSPRSGDLSVYWYQQSLDQGLQFLIQYYNGEERAKGNILERFSAQQFPDLHSELNLSSLELGDSALYFCASSVRTGDEAFFGQGTRLTVV.

As regards this clonotype: This may be a read error, as it is one base from a much larger clone. The V gene is TRBV6-2 or TRBV6-3, the J gene TRBJ2-3; possible D gene TRBD1, 6 bases. V gave up 6 bases and J gave up 2 bases, with 9 bases separating them. The CDR3 has 13 amino acids. Germline-derived CDR1 and CDR2 are MNHEY and SVGEGT. As DNA, the CDR3 is TGTGCCAGCAGGGGGGCAGTCACAGATACGCAGTATTTT. This gives the protein CASRGAVTDTQYF.

This chain uses TRBV27 with TRBJ2-2, with D possibly TRBD1 on 5 matching bases. The germline gives CDR1 MNHEY, CDR2 SMNVEV (reference sequence). The CDR3 totals 14 residues. With 2 bases removed from V and 1 base from J, the gap between germline ends came to 5 bases. CDR3 DNA sequence: TGTGCCAGCAGTTTAAGGGGGAACACCGGGGAGCTGTTTTTT. As protein: CASSLRGNTGELFF.

A word on this clonotype: Relative to the germline gene, one junction end is altered; a read error may explain this. The rearrangement joins TRBV2 to TRBJ2-7; tentatively, D is TRBD1 (6 bases). CDR3 length equals 14 residues. CDR1 is SNHLY, CDR2 FYNNEI, per germline. This CDR3 reads CASKVGGQTYEQCF. CDR3 nucleotides: TGTGCCAGCAAGGTTGGGGGCCAGACCTACGAGCAGTGCTTC.

This clonotype turned up a few times. A much larger clone lies a single base off, so this may be a read error. The chain has TRBV7-2 and TRBJ2-1, with no clear D. Germline assignment: CDR1 SGHTA and CDR2 FQGNSA. The CDR3 extends over 12 amino acids. The CDR3 DNA follows: TGTGCCAGCAGCCGATACGGCAATGGGCAGTTCTTC. It codes for CASSRYGNGQFF.

This clonotype was seen many times. A much larger clone lies a single base off, so this may be a read error. This chain joins TRBV24-1 and TRBJ2-3; 10 bases align to TRBD1. The DNA end is a closer match to TRBJ1-5, so the J assignment may be wrong. From germline, CDR1 is KGHDR and CDR2 SFDVKD. The CDR3 has 15 residues. In nucleotides, the CDR3 is TGTGCCACCAGTGATCGACAGGGGGCAAAGGATACGCAGCATTTT. The encoded protein is CATSDRQGAKDTQHF.

This clonotype has a single count. Since the CDR3 does not end with the conserved phenylalanine or tryptophan, this likely comes from a read error. This rearrangement joins TRBV6-5 to TRBJ2-1, with 10 bases aligning to TRBD1. CDR3 length: 15 amino acids. Germline-derived CDR1 and CDR2 are MNHEY and SVGAGI. The V and J ends lost 0 bases and 9 bases, in that order; junction bases with no gene match: 5. This chain's CDR3 is CASSYSGTGAGEQFL. The CDR3 bases are TGTGCCAGCAGTTACTCCGGGACAGGGGCGGGTGAGCAGTTCCTC.